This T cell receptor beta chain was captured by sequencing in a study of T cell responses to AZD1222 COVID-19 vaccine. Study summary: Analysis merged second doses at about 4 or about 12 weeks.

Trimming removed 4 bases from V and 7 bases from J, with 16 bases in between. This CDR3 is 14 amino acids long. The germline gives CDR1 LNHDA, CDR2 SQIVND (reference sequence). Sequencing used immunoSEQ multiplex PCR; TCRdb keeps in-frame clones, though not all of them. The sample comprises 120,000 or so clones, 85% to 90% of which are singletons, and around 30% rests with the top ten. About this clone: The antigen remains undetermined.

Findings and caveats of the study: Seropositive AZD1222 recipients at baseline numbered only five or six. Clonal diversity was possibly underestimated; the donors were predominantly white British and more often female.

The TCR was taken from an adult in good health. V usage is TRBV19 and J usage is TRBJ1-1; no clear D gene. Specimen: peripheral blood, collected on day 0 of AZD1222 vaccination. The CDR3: CASSRQHGGVEAFF. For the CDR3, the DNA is TGTGCCAGTAGTAGGCAACACGGAGGAGTTGAAGCTTTCTTT.